One sample yielded the 18 T cell receptor beta chains listed below, sequenced in a study of T cell responses to AZD1222 COVID-19 vaccine. TCRdb's copy holds only in-frame clones and misses some; the assay was immunoSEQ multiplex PCR. The sample yields under 200,000 clones, just under 95% seen once. The sequences come from peripheral blood, collected on day 0 of AZD1222 vaccination. All receptors come from an adult in good health.

The V call is TRBV19, the J call TRBJ2-1, with unresolved D. With 6 bases removed from V and 5 bases from J, the gap between germline ends came to 5 bases. The CDR3 consists of 11 residues. The V gene's germline CDR1 is LNHDA and CDR2 SQIVND (reference sequence). The CDR3, as DNA: TGTGCCAGTAGACGAGACAATGAGCAGTTCTTC. This codes for CASRRDNEQFF. Together with reference TRBV19 and TRBJ2-1, the CDR3 gives the full variable domain: DGGITQSPKYLFRKEGQNVTLSCEQNLNHDAMYWYRQDPGQGLRLIYYSQIVNDFQKGDIAEGYSVSREKKESFPLTVTSAQKNPTAFYLCASRRDNEQFFGPGTRLTVL.

This clone was recorded only once. CDR3 bases: TGTGCCAGCAGTTCGCACGCTGGAAACACCATATATTTT. Amino acids: CASSSHAGNTIYF. The chain combines TRBV6-5 with TRBJ1-3; D call uncertain. Germline CDR1 and CDR2: MNHEY and SVGAGI. V lost 4 bases to trimming and J lost 2 bases, with 6 bases between them. This CDR3 has 13 amino acids.

The CDR3, as DNA: TGTGCCTGGTCCCCAACCGGGACAGCGAGTCTGAATCAGCCCCAGCATTTT. It yields the protein CAWSPTGTASLNQPQHF. This sequence joins TRBV30 and TRBJ1-5; 7 positions match TRBD1. The ends lost 5 bases at V and 4 bases at J; junction bases unmatched: 17. In germline, CDR1 is GTSNPN, CDR2 SVGIG (reference sequence). CDR3 length: 17 amino acids.

The CDR3 loop reads CASSAGTSGSLDEQFF. In DNA, the CDR3 is TGTGCCAGCAGCGCCGGGACTAGCGGGAGTCTAGATGAGCAGTTCTTC. The genes are TRBV7-3 and TRBJ2-1, with 14 bases identical to TRBD2. V trimming: 5 bases; J trimming: 8 bases; junction bases outside the gene matches: 8. Germline V CDR1 and CDR2: SGHTA, FQGTGA. The CDR3 runs 16 residues.

The chain employs TRBV9 and TRBJ2-1; a possible D gene is TRBD2 (6 bases). Trimming took 4 bases from V and 0 from J, leaving 8 bases between them. CDR1 is SGDLS and CDR2 is YYNGEE in the germline V gene. The CDR3 has 14 residues. CDR3 DNA sequence: TGTGCCAGCAGCATTAGCGGCTCCTACAATGAGCAGTTCTTC. It is translated as CASSISGSYNEQFF.

CDR3 nucleotides: TGCAGTGCTAGTAGACTAGCGGGGGGCCTAAGCTCCTACAATGAGCAGTTCTTC. Encoded protein: CSASRLAGGLSSYNEQFF. The V and J genes are TRBV20-1 and TRBJ2-1; 13 bases agree with TRBD2. The ends lost 3 bases at V and 0 bases at J; junction bases unmatched: 8. This CDR3 spans 18 amino acids. CDR1 and CDR2 (germline): DFQATT, SNEGSKA (reference sequence).

The chain carries TRBV5-5 and TRBJ1-3, with unresolved D. CDR1 is SGHKS and CDR2 is YYEKEE in the germline V gene (reference sequence). The CDR3 consists of 15 residues. The ends were cut back, 1 base at V and 0 bases at J, with 8 bases in the middle. The CDR3: CASSLQASSGNTIYF. Written as DNA, the CDR3 is TGTGCCAGCAGCTTGCAGGCCTCCTCTGGAAACACCATATATTTT.

This sequence joins TRBV7-9 and TRBJ2-7; possibly TRBD2 for D (5 bases). Germline-derived CDR1 and CDR2 are SEHNR and FQNEAQ (reference sequence). This CDR3 region has 14 residues. The ends were cut back, 1 base at V and 6 bases at J, with 13 bases in the middle. The CDR3, as DNA: TGTGCCAGCAGCTTAGTATCCGCAGAGGGCGAGCAGTACTTC. Amino acid sequence: CASSLVSAEGEQYF.

This rearrangement joins TRBV6-5 to TRBJ2-5; 9 bases are a match to TRBD2. The CDR3 contains 13 residues. The ends lost 7 bases at V and 2 bases at J; junction bases unmatched: 2. Germline V gives CDR1 MNHEY, CDR2 SVGAGI. The CDR3 spells CASMLAGQETQYF. The CDR3 DNA reads TGTGCCAGCATGCTAGCGGGGCAAGAGACCCAGTACTTC.

The chain carries TRBV7-2 and TRBJ1-5; D not resolved. Germline CDR1 and CDR2: SGHTA and FQGNSA. The CDR3 is 15 residues long. Trimming removed 5 bases at V and 0 bases at J, with 11 bases between. CDR3 nucleotide sequence: TGTGCCAGCAGCCCCCTAGTTTATAGCAATCAGCCCCAGCATTTT. It yields the protein CASSPLVYSNQPQHF.

The table lists this clone with a count of one. The chain employs TRBV7-9 and TRBJ1-2; tentative D call: TRBD1 (5 bases). The germline gives CDR1 SEHNR, CDR2 FQNEAQ (reference sequence). Trimming took 4 bases from V and 4 from J, leaving 10 bases between them. The CDR3 has 13 residues. CDR3 residues: CASSSPRAYGYTF. CDR3 nucleotides: TGTGCCAGCAGCTCCCCCAGGGCCTATGGCTACACCTTC.

The chain has TRBV13 and TRBJ2-7; maybe TRBD1 (5 bases). From germline, CDR1 is PRHDT and CDR2 FYEKMQ (reference sequence). This CDR3 region has 12 residues. The germline V and J ends were trimmed by 4 bases and 4 bases, with 8 bases remaining between them. The CDR3 DNA sequence: TGTGCCAGCAGCTCCCAGGGTTACGAGCAGTACTTC. Amino acids: CASSSQGYEQYF.

The chain recombines TRBV7-9 with TRBJ2-7; no clear D gene. The germline V gene encodes CDR1 SEHNR and CDR2 FQNEAQ (reference sequence). This CDR3 contains 12 residues. V was pared by 5 bases and J by 9 bases, with 14 bases between. CDR3 sequence reads: CASSRHGVGQYF. The CDR3, as DNA: TGTGCCAGCAGCCGACATGGGGTGGGGCAGTACTTC.

The chain is built from TRBV3-1 (or the pseudogene TRBV3-2) and TRBJ1-5; D is perhaps TRBD1 (5 bases). V was clipped by 2 bases and J by 9 bases, with 14 bases between them. Germline loops: CDR1 LGHDT, CDR2 YNNKEL (reference sequence). The CDR3 spans 14 residues. The CDR3 DNA reads as TGTGCCAGCAGCCAACAGGGTTCCTCCGGGCCCCAGCATTTT. Translated, it gives CASSQQGSSGPQHF.

This chain links TRBV7-9 with TRBJ2-3; D is uncertain. The V gene's germline CDR1 is SEHNR and CDR2 FQNEAQ (reference sequence). There are 15 residues in the CDR3. The V end was cut by 3 bases, the J end by 4 bases, with 14 bases between. The CDR3 loop is CASSFRANGPDTQYF. The DNA of the CDR3 is TGTGCCAGCAGCTTTCGGGCAAATGGGCCAGATACGCAGTATTTT.

CDR3 DNA: TGTGCCAGCAGTTTCTCTGACCGGGCCGCCTACGAGCAGTACTTC. It yields the protein CASSFSDRAAYEQYF. The gene calls are TRBV27 and TRBJ2-7; D uncertain. This CDR3 comprises 15 residues. Germline V gives CDR1 MNHEY, CDR2 SMNVEV (reference sequence). Trimming removed 3 bases from V and 2 bases from J, with 14 bases in between.

On this clone: A junction end diverges from the germline sequence, so it may reflect a read error. The chain carries TRBV3-1 (or the pseudogene TRBV3-2) and TRBJ1-2; 8 nucleotides line up with TRBD1. This CDR3 is built from 13 residues. Germline V gives CDR1 LGHDT, CDR2 YNNKEL (reference sequence). CDR3 nucleotide sequence: TGTGCCAGCAGCCAAGAGGGAAGGACAGGGTTCTTCTTC. The encoded protein is CASSQEGRTGFFF.

In this sample, this clone turned up once. The chain joins TRBV7-8 to TRBJ2-2; 14 nucleotides line up with TRBD2. The V segment lost 5 bases and the J segment 2 bases; nucleotides outside the gene matches: 7. The CDR3 is 18 amino acids. Germline CDR1 SGHVS, CDR2 FQNEAQ. This CDR3 reads CASSPRLAGGPNTGELFF. The CDR3 region has the DNA TGTGCCAGCAGCCCACGACTAGCGGGAGGGCCCAACACCGGGGAGCTGTTTTTT. The entire variable domain, with the rest obtained from reference TRBV7-8 and TRBJ2-2, is as follows: GAGVSQSPRYKVAKRGQDVALRCDPISGHVSLFWYQQALGQGPEFLTYFQNEAQLDKSGLPSDRFFAERPEGSVSTLKIQRTQQEDSAVYLCASSPRLAGGPNTGELFFGEGSRLTVL.